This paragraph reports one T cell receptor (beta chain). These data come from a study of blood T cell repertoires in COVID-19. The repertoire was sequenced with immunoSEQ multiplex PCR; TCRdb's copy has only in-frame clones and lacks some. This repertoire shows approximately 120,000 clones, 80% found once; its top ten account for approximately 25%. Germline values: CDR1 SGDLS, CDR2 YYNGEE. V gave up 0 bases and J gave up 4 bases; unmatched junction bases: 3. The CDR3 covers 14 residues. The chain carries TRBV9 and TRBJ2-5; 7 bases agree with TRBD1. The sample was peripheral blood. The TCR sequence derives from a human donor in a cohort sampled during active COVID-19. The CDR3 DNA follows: TGTGCCAGCAGCGTAGAAGGGGGCCGAGAGACCCAGTACTTC. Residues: CASSVEGGRETQYF. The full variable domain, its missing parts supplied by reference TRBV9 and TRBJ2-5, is DSGVTQTPKHLITATGQRVTLRCSPRSGDLSVYWYQQSLDQGLQFLIQYYNGEERAKGNILERFSAQQFPDLHSELNLSSLELGDSALYFCASSVEGGRETQYFGPGTRLLVL.